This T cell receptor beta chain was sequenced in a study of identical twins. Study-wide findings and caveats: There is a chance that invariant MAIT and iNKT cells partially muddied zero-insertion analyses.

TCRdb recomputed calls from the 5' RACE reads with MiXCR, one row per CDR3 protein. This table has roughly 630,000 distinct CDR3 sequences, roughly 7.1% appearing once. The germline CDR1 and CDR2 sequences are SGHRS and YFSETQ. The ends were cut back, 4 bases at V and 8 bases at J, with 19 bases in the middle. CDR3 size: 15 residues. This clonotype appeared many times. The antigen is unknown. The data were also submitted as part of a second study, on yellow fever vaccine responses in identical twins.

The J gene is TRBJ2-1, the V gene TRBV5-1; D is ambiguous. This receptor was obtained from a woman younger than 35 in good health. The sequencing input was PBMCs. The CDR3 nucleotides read TGCGCCAGCAGCCTGAGTACCACCTCGACCCATGAGCAGTTCTTC. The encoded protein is CASSLSTTSTHEQFF.